These 18 T cell receptor beta chains came from one sample sequenced in a study of response to subunit inactivated influenza vaccine. TCRdb used MiXCR to reprocess the RT-PCR reads, holding one entry per CDR3 protein. The table records around 570,000 distinct CDR3 sequences, approximately 7.7% of them present only once. The sequences come from PBMCs from blood, collected less than 30 months after vaccination. The receptors shown here come from a man aged 45-69 years who received an inactivated influenza vaccine.

The chain is built from TRBV7-7 and TRBJ2-7; maybe TRBD2 (6 bases). Trimming cost V 1 base and J 6 bases, with 10 bases left between them. From germline, CDR1 is SSHAT and CDR2 FNYEAQ (reference sequence). The CDR3 contains 13 residues. CDR3 in amino acids: CASSLDGGGEQYF. For the CDR3, the DNA is TGTGCCAGCAGCTTAGACGGGGGTGGCGAGCAGTACTTC.

This chain connects TRBV6-1 to TRBJ2-1, with 8 bases lining up with TRBD1. Germline assignment: CDR1 MNHNS and CDR2 SASEGT. The ends lost 6 bases at V and 9 bases at J; junction bases unmatched: 10. CDR3 size: 14 residues. CDR3 nucleotide sequence: TGTGCCAGCAGCGGACAGGGAGACCTCAGTGAGCAGTTCTTC. The encoded protein is CASSGQGDLSEQFF.

This chain uses TRBV5-1 with TRBJ1-4; maybe TRBD1 (6 bases). This CDR3 spans 15 amino acids. Germline CDR1 SGHRS, CDR2 YFSETQ. The V end lost 3 bases, the J end lost 2 bases, and 11 bases lay between the germline ends. The CDR3 sequence: CASSYTGPTNEKLFF. The CDR3 DNA follows: TGCGCCAGCAGCTATACAGGGCCGACTAATGAAAAACTGTTTTTT.

This clonotype was counted many times. The V and J genes are TRBV2 and TRBJ2-3; tentatively, D is TRBD2 (6 bases). The CDR3 is 15 amino acids. CDR1 SNHLY and CDR2 FYNNEI come from the germline V gene. Trimming left V 0 bases short and J 0 bases short, with 7 bases between. CDR3 residues: CASSEAGTSTDTQYF. The CDR3 nucleotides read TGTGCCAGCAGTGAAGCCGGGACTAGCACAGATACGCAGTATTTT.

This clonotype was recorded only once. The CDR3 spells CARSLPVGGTDTQYF. CDR3 coding DNA: TGTGCCAGGAGCCTACCTGTGGGAGGCACAGATACGCAGTATTTT. The gene calls are TRBV7-2 and TRBJ2-3; weak D call: TRBD2 (5 bases). The V end lost 9 bases, the J end lost 1 base, and 17 bases lay between the germline ends. The CDR3 loop spans 15 amino acids. The germline gives CDR1 SGHTA, CDR2 FQGNSA. Full variable domain (rest looked up from reference TRBV7-2 and TRBJ2-3): GAGVSQSPSNKVTEKGKDVELRCDPISGHTALYWYRQSLGQGLEFLIYFQGNSAPDKSGLPSDRFSAERTGGSVSTLTIQRTQQEDSAVYLCARSLPVGGTDTQYFGPGTRLTVL.

This clonotype was detected many times. The genes are TRBV7-2 and TRBJ1-2; D unclear. CDR1 and CDR2 (germline): SGHTA, FQGNSA. This CDR3 is built from 14 residues. The V end lost 5 bases, the J end lost 2 bases, and 12 bases lay between the germline ends. The CDR3 is CASSPSSQNYGYTF. The DNA for the CDR3 is TGTGCCAGCAGCCCTTCCTCCCAAAACTATGGCTACACCTTC.

This clonotype has a handful of counts. J is TRBJ2-2 and V is TRBV5-1; unclear D gene. CDR3 length: 12 residues. V was clipped by 5 bases and J by 3 bases, with 5 bases between them. Germline V CDR1 and CDR2: SGHRS, YFSETQ. The CDR3 DNA sequence: TGCGCCAGCAGAAGGGACACCGGGGAGCTGTTTTTT. It specifies CASRRDTGELFF.

This clonotype turned up a few times. The genes are TRBV7-8 and TRBJ1-2; D is uncertain. This CDR3 is 16 amino acids long. Trimming shortened V by 1 base and J by 4 bases, and 16 bases separated the two germline ends. Germline lookup yields CDR1 SGHVS and CDR2 FQNEAQ. This chain's CDR3 is CASSLGVAREIYGYTF. The CDR3 bases are TGTGCCAGCAGCTTAGGAGTTGCCAGAGAGATCTATGGCTACACCTTC.

This rearrangement joins TRBV2 to TRBJ2-5, with a possible D match to TRBD2 (6 bases). This CDR3 is built from 14 residues. V was cut by 3 bases and J by 9 bases, with 17 bases left in between. Germline V gives CDR1 SNHLY, CDR2 FYNNEI. The chain's CDR3 is CASSDGSARRAQYF. As DNA, the CDR3 is TGTGCCAGCAGTGACGGGTCCGCTAGGAGGGCCCAGTACTTC.

This chain uses TRBV5-5 with TRBJ1-4; no firm D call. The CDR3 loop spans 14 amino acids. The ends were cut back, 1 base at V and 5 bases at J, with 9 bases in the middle. Germline CDR1 and CDR2: SGHKS and YYEKEE (reference sequence). The CDR3 spells CASSLSALNEKLFF. As DNA, the CDR3 is TGTGCCAGCAGCTTGTCCGCGCTAAATGAAAAACTGTTTTTT.

This clonotype appeared many times. The chain combines TRBV5-1 with TRBJ1-2; TRBD1 is a possible D gene (5 bases). This CDR3 spans 13 amino acids. The V gene lost 2 bases and the J gene lost 3 bases, with 8 bases spanning the gap. Germline V gene lookup returns CDR1 SGHRS and CDR2 YFSETQ. As DNA, the CDR3 is TGCGCCAGCAGCTTCTTGACAGACTATGGCTACACCTTC. Its protein product is CASSFLTDYGYTF.

This clonotype occurred a few times. This chain joins TRBV28 and TRBJ2-2; D is ambiguous. The CDR3 is 13 residues long. Germline V gene data show CDR1 as MDHEN and CDR2 as SYDVKM. V lost 4 bases and J 4 bases, leaving 7 bases between the germline ends. The CDR3 reads CASSWLSTGELFF. CDR3 DNA sequence: TGTGCCAGCAGTTGGCTGAGCACCGGGGAGCTGTTTTTT.

This clonotype was detected ten times or more. The chain has TRBV12-3 or TRBV12-4 and TRBJ2-3; D is uncertain. Trimming shortened V by 7 bases and J by 0 bases, and 11 bases separated the two germline ends. The CDR3 covers 14 residues. CDR3 residues: CASTGWQSTDTQYF. For the CDR3, the DNA is TGTGCCAGCACGGGCTGGCAAAGCACAGATACGCAGTATTTT.

This clonotype was observed a handful of times. This chain connects TRBV23-1 to TRBJ2-7; 8 bases line up with TRBD2. TRBV23-1 belongs to the ORF category, with a function that is uncertain. This CDR3 comprises 17 residues. With V trimmed by 2 bases and J by 2 bases, 11 bases remained unmatched. The CDR3 sequence: CASSQACSGGVTYEQYF. The CDR3 nucleotides read TGCGCCAGCAGTCAAGCTTGTTCGGGGGGGGTTACCTACGAGCAGTACTTC.

This clonotype was picked up many times. This rearrangement joins TRBV10-3 to TRBJ2-3; no clear D gene. The CDR3 is made up of 12 amino acids. V lost 4 bases and J 3 bases, leaving 5 bases between the germline ends. From germline, CDR1 is ENHRY and CDR2 SYGVKD. CDR3 nucleotides: TGTGCCATCAGTGTCAGGACAGATACGCAGTATTTT. Its translation is CAISVRTDTQYF.

In this sample, this clonotype turned up a few times. The chain is built from TRBV7-2 and TRBJ2-2; D is ambiguous. Trimming took 4 bases from V and 4 from J, leaving 13 bases between them. This CDR3 comprises 15 residues. Germline assignment: CDR1 SGHTA and CDR2 FQGNSA. For the CDR3, the DNA is TGTGCCAGCAGCTCCGACGCTCCGGGCACCGGGGAGCTGTTTTTT. Its protein product is CASSSDAPGTGELFF. Looking up the rest from reference TRBV7-2 and TRBJ2-2 gives the full variable domain: GAGVSQSPSNKVTEKGKDVELRCDPISGHTALYWYRQSLGQGLEFLIYFQGNSAPDKSGLPSDRFSAERTGGSVSTLTIQRTQQEDSAVYLCASSSDAPGTGELFFGEGSRLTVL.

This clonotype was observed a few times. The chain recombines TRBV5-1 with TRBJ2-4; possible D gene TRBD1, 6 bases. Germline CDR1 and CDR2: SGHRS and YFSETQ. CDR3 length equals 13 residues. V lost 5 bases, J lost 10 bases, and 16 bases lay in between. In DNA form, the CDR3 reads TGCGCCAGCAGGCAGGCCACAGGGTTAATTCAGTACTTC. This sequence encodes CASRQATGLIQYF.

The chain couples TRBV24-1 to TRBJ2-1, with TRBD1 matching 9 bases. The trim removed 4 bases at V and 5 bases at J, leaving 8 bases unmatched. CDR1 and CDR2 from the germline V gene are KGHDR and SFDVKD. The CDR3 consists of 16 residues. The CDR3 loop is CATSDHSRTGDNEQFF. In DNA form, the CDR3 reads TGTGCCACCAGTGACCATTCGCGGACAGGGGACAATGAGCAGTTCTTC.